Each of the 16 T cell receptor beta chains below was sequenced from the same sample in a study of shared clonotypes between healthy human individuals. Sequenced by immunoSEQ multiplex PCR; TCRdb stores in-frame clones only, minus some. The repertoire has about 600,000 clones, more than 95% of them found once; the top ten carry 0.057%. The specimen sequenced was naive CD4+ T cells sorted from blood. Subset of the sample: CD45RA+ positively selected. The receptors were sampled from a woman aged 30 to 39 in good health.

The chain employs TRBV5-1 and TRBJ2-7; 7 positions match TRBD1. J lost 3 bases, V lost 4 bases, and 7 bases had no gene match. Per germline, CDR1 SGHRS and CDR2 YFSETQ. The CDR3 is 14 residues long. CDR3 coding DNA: TGCGCCAGCAGCACCGGACAGGCGAACTACGAGCAGTACTTC. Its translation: CASSTGQANYEQYF.

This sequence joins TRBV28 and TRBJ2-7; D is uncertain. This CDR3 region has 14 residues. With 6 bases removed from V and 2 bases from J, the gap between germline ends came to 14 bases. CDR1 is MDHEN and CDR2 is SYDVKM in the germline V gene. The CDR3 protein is CASSLGRKAYEQYF. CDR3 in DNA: TGTGCCAGCAGCCTCGGGCGGAAGGCCTACGAGCAGTACTTC.

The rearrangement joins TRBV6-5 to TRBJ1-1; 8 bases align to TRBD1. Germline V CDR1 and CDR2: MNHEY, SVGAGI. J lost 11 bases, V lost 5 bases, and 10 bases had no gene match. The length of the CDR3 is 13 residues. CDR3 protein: CASSRGTGLRAFF. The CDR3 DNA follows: TGTGCCAGCAGTCGCGGGACAGGTCTGCGGGCTTTCTTT.

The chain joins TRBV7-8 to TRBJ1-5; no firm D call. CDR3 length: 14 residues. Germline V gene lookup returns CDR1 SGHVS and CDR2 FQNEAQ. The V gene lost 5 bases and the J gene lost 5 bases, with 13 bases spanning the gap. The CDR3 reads CASSARQLYQPQHF. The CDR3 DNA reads TGTGCCAGCAGCGCGCGACAATTGTATCAGCCCCAGCATTTT.

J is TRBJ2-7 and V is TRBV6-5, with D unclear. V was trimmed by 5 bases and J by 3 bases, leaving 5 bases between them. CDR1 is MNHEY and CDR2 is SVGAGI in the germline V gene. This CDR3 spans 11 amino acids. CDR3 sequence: CASSVGYEQYF. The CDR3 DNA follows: TGTGCCAGCAGTGTAGGCTACGAGCAGTACTTC.

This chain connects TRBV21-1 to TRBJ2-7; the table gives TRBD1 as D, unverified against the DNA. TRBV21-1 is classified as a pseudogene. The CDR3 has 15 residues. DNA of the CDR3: TGTGCCAGCCGACCCCCCGGGCAGGGGATTTACGAGCAGTACTTC. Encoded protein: CASRPPGQGIYEQYF.

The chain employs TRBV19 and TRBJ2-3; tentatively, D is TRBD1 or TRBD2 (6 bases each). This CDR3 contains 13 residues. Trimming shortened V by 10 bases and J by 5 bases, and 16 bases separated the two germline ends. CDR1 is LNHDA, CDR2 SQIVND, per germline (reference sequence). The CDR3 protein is CATGGLAGDTQYF. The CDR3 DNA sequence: TGTGCCACCGGGGGCCTAGCAGGAGATACGCAGTATTTT.

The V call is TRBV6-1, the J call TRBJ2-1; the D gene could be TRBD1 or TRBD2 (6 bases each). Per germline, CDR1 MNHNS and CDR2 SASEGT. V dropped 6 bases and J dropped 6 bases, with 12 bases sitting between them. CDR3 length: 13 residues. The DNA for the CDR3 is TGTGCCAGCAGGGAACAGGGAGGCAATGAGCAGTTCTTC. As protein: CASREQGGNEQFF.

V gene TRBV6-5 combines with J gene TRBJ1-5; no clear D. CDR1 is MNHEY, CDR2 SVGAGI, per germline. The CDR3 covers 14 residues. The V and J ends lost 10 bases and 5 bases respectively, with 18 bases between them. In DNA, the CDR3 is TGTGCCACCACGGACGATAACGGGCATCAGCCCCAGCATTTT. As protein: CATTDDNGHQPQHF.

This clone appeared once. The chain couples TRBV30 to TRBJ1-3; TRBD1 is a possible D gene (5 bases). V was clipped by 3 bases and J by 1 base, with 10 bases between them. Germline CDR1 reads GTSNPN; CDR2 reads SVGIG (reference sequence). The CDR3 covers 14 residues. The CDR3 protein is CAWRRGLSGNTIYF. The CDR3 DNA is TGTGCCTGGAGGAGGGGTCTATCTGGAAACACCATATATTTT. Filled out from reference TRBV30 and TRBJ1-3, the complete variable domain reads SQTIHQWPATLVQPVGSPLSLECTVEGTSNPNLYWYRQAAGRGLQLLFYSVGIGQISSEVPQNLSASRPQDRQFILSSKKLLLSDSGFYLCAWRRGLSGNTIYFGEGSWLTVV.

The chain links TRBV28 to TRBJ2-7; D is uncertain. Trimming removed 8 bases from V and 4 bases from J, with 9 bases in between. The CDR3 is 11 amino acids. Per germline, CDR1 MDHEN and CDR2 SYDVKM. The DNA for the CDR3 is TGTGCCAGCGGGCCGGATTACGAGCAGTACTTC. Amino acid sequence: CASGPDYEQYF.

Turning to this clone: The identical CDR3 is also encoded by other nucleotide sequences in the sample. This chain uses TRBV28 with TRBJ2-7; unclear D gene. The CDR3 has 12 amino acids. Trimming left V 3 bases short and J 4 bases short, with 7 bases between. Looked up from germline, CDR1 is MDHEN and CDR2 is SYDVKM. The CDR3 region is CASSFGSYEQYF. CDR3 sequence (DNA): TGTGCCAGCAGTTTCGGGTCGTACGAGCAGTACTTC.

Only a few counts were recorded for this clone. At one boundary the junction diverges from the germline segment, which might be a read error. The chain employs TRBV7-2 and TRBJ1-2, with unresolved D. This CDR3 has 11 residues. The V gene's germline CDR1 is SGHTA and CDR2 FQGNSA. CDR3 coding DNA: TGTGCCAGTCGGCGGACCGCTCACCCCGCCTTC. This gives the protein CASRRTAHPAF.

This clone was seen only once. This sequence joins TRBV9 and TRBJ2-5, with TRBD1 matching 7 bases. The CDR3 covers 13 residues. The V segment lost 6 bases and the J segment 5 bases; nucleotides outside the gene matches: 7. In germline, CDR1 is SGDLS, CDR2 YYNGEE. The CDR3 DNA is TGTGCCAGCAACCTAGAACAGGGGGAGACCCAGTACTTC. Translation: CASNLEQGETQYF. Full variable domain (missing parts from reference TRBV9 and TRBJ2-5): DSGVTQTPKHLITATGQRVTLRCSPRSGDLSVYWYQQSLDQGLQFLIQYYNGEERAKGNILERFSAQQFPDLHSELNLSSLELGDSALYFCASNLEQGETQYFGPGTRLLVL.

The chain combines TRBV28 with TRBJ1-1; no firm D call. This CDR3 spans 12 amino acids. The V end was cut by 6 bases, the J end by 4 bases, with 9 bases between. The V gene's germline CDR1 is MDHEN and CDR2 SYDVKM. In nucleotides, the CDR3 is TGTGCCAGCAGCCCATCGATCACTGAAGCTTTCTTT. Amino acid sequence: CASSPSITEAFF. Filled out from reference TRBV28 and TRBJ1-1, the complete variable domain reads DVKVTQSSRYLVKRTGEKVFLECVQDMDHENMFWYRQDPGLGLRLIYFSYDVKMKEKGDIPEGYSVSREKKERFSLILESASTNQTSMYLCASSPSITEAFFGQGTRLTVV.

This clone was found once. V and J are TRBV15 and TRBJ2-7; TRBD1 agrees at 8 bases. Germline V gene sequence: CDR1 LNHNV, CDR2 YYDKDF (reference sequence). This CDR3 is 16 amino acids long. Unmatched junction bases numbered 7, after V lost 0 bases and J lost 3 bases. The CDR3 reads CATSRDGGQGGYEQYF. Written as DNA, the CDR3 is TGTGCCACCAGCAGAGATGGAGGACAGGGTGGCTACGAGCAGTACTTC. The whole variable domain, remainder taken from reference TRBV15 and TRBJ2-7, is DAMVIQNPRYQVTQFGKPVTLSCSQTLNHNVMYWYQQKSSQAPKLLFHYYDKDFNNEADTPDNFQSRRPNTSFCFLDIRSPGLGDTAMYLCATSRDGGQGGYEQYFGPGTRLTVT.